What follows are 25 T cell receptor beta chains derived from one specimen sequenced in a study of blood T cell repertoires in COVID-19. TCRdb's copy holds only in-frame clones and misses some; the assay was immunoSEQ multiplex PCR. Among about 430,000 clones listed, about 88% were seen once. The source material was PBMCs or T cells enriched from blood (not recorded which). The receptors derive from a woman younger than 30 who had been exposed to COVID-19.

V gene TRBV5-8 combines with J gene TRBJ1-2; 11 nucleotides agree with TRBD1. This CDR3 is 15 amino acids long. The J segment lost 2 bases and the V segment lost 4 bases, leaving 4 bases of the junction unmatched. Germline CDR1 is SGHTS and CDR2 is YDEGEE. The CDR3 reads CASSPRDRGNYGYTF. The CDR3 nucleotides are TGTGCCAGCAGCCCCCGGGACAGGGGGAACTATGGCTACACCTTC.

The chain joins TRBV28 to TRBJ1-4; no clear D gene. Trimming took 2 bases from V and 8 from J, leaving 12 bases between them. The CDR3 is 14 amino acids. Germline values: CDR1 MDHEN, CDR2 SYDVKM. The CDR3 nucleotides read TGTGCCAGCAGTTTAAGCGGGTCTTTGGAAAAACTGTTTTTT. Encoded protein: CASSLSGSLEKLFF. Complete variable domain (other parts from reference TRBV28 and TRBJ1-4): DVKVTQSSRYLVKRTGEKVFLECVQDMDHENMFWYRQDPGLGLRLIYFSYDVKMKEKGDIPEGYSVSREKKERFSLILESASTNQTSMYLCASSLSGSLEKLFFGSGTQLSVL.

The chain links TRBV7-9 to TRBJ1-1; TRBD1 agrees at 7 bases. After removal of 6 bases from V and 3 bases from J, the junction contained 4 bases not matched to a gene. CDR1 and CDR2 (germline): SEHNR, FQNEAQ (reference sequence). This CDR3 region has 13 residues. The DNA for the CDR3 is TGTGCCAGCAGTCCAGACAGGGACACTGAAGCTTTCTTT. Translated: CASSPDRDTEAFF.

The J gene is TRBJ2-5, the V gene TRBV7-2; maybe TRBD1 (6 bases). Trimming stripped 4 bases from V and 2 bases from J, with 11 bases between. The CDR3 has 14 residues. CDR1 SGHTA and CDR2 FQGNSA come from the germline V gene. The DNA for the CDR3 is TGTGCCAGCAGCTCCGGGACAACACAAGAGACCCAGTACTTC. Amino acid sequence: CASSSGTTQETQYF.

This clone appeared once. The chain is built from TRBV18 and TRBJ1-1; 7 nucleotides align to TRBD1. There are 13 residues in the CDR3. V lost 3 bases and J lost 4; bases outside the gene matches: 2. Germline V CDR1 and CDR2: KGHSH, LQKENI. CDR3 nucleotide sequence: TGTGCCAGCTCACCGGACAGGAGCACTGAAGCTTTCTTT. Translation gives CASSPDRSTEAFF.

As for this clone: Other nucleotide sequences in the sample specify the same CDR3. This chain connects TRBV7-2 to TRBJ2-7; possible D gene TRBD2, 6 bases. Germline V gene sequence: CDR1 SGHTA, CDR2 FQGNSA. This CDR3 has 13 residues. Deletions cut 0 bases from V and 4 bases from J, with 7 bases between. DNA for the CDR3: TGTGCCAGCAGCTTAGCGGGGGGATACGAGCAGTACTTC. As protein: CASSLAGGYEQYF.

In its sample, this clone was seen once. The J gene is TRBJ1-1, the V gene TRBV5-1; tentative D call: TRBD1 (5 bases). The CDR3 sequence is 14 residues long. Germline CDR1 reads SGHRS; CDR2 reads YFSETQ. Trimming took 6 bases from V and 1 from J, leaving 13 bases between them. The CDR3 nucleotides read TGCGCCAGCAAACGGGGGTCCGGGAACACTGAAGCTTTCTTT. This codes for CASKRGSGNTEAFF. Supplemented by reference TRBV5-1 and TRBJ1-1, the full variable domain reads KAGVTQTPRYLIKTRGQQVTLSCSPISGHRSVSWYQQTPGQGLQFLFEYFSETQRNKGNFPGRFSGRQFSNSRSEMNVSTLELGDSALYLCASKRGSGNTEAFFGQGTRLTVV.

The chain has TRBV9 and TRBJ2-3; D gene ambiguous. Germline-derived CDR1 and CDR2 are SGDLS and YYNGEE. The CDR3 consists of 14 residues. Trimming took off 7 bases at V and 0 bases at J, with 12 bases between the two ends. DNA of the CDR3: TGTGCCAGCGGAAGCGTCGGGAGCACAGATACGCAGTATTTT. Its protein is CASGSVGSTDTQYF.

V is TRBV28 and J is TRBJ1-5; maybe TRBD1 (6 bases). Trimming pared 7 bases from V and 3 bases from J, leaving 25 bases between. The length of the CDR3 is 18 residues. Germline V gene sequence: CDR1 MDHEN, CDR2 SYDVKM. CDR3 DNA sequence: TGTGCCAGCATCATAGAAGGGGGTGGGGTGTTATACAATCAGCCCCAGCATTTT. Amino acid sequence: CASIIEGGGVLYNQPQHF.

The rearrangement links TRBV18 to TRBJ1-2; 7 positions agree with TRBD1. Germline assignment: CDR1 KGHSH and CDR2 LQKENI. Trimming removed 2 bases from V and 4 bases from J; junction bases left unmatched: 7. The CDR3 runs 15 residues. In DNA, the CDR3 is TGTGCCAGCTCACCAGAAGGGGGCGCGAGCTATGGCTACACCTTC. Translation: CASSPEGGASYGYTF.

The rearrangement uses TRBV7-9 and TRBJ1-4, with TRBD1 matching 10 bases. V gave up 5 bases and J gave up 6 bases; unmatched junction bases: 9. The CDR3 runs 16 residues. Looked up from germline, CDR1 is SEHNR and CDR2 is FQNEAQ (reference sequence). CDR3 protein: CASSLQPGQGYEKLFF. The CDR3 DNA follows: TGTGCCAGCAGCCTGCAACCGGGACAGGGGTATGAAAAACTGTTTTTT.

The CDR3 DNA reads TGTGCCAGCAGCCAAGATGAGACTAGCGGTTTGGGGGGCAAAAACATTCAGTACTTC. This encodes CASSQDETSGLGGKNIQYF. The chain has TRBV4-2 and TRBJ2-4; TRBD2 matches 9 bases. J gave up 3 bases and V 0 bases, and 12 bases lay outside the gene matches. CDR3 length: 19 amino acids. Germline CDR1 is LGHNA and CDR2 is YNFKEQ.

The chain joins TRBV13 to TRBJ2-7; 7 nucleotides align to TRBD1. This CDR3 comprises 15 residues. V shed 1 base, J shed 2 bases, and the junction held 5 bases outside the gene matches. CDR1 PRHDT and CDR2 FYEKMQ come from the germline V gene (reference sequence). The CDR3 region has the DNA TGTGCCAGCAGCTTAGACAGGACAGGAACCTACGAGCAGTACTTC. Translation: CASSLDRTGTYEQYF. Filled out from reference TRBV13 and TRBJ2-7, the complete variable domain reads AAGVIQSPRHLIKEKRETATLKCYPIPRHDTVYWYQQGPGQDPQFLISFYEKMQSDKGSIPDRFSAQQFSDYHSELNMSSLELGDSALYFCASSLDRTGTYEQYFGPGTRLTVT.

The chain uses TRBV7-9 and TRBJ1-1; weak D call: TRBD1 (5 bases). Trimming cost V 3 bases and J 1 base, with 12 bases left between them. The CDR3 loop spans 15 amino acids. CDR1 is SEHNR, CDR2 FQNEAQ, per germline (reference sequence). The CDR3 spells CASSFQGSPNTEAFF. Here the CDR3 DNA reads TGTGCCAGCAGCTTCCAGGGCAGCCCGAACACTGAAGCTTTCTTT.

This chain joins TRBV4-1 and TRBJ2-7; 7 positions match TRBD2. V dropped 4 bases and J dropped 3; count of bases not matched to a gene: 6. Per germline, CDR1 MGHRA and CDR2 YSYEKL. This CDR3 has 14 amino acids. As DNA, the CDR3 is TGCGCCAGCAGCCGAGGTAGGGAGGGCTACGAGCAGTACTTC. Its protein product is CASSRGREGYEQYF.

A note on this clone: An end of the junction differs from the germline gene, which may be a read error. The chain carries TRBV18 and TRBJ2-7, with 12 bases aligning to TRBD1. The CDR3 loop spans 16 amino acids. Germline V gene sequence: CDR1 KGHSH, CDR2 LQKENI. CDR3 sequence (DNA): TGTGCCAGCTCGCCACCGAAGGGACAGGGGGCAGGTGAGCAGTACTTC. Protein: CASSPPKGQGAGEQYF.

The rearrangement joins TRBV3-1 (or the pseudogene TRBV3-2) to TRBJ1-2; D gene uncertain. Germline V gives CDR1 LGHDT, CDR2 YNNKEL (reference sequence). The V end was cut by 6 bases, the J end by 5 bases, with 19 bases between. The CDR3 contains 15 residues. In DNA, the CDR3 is TGTGCCAGCAGTGACCGAACAGTTTCGTCATATGGCTACACCTTC. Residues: CASSDRTVSSYGYTF.

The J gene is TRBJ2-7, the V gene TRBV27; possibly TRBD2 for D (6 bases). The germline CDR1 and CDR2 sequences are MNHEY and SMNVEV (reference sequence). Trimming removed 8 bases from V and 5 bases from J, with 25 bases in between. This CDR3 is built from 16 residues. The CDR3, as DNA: TGTGCCAGCTACACTCCGGGACTCCAAGCTTGGGACGAGCAGTACTTC. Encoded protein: CASYTPGLQAWDEQYF.

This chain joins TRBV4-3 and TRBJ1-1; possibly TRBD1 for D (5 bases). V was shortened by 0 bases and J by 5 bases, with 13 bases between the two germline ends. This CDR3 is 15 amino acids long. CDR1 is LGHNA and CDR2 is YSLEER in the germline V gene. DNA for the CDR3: TGCGCCAGCAGCCAAGATCGTCAGGGAGGGACTGAAGCTTTCTTT. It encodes CASSQDRQGGTEAFF.

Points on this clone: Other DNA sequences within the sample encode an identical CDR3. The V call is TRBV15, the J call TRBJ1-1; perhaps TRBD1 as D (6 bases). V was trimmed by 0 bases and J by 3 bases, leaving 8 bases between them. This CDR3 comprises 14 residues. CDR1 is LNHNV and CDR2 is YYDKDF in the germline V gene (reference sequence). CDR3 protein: CATSRDRGDTEAFF. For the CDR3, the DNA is TGTGCCACCAGCAGAGACAGGGGAGACACTGAAGCTTTCTTT.

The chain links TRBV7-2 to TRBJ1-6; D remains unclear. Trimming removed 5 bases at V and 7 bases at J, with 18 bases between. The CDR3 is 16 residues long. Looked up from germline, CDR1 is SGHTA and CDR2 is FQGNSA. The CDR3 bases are TGTGCCAGCAGCCCACAACACTTCCAGGCGAATTCACCCCTCCACTTT. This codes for CASSPQHFQANSPLHF.

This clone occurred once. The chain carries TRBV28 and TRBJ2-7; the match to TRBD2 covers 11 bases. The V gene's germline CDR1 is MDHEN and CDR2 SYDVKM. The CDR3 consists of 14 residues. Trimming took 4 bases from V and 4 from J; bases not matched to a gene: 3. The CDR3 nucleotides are TGTGCCAGCAGTTCGGGACTAGCGGCTTACGAGCAGTACTTC. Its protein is CASSSGLAAYEQYF.

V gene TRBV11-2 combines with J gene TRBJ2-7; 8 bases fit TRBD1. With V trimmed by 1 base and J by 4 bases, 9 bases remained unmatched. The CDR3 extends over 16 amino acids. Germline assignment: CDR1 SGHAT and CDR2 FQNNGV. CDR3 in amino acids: CASSLGPGGEGYEQYF. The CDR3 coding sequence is TGTGCCAGCAGCTTAGGTCCAGGGGGCGAAGGGTACGAGCAGTACTTC.

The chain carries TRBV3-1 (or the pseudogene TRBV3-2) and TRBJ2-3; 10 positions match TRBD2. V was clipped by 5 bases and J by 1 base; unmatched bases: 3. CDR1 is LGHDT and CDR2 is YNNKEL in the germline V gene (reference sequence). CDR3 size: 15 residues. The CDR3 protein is CASSYGTSGTDTQYF. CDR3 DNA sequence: TGTGCCAGCAGCTACGGGACTAGCGGCACAGATACGCAGTATTTT.

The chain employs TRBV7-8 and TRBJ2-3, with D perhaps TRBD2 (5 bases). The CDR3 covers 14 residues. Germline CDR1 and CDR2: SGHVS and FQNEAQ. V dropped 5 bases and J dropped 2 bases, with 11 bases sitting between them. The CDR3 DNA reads TGTGCCAGCAGCCCACTAGAAGTCACAGATACGCAGTATTTT. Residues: CASSPLEVTDTQYF.